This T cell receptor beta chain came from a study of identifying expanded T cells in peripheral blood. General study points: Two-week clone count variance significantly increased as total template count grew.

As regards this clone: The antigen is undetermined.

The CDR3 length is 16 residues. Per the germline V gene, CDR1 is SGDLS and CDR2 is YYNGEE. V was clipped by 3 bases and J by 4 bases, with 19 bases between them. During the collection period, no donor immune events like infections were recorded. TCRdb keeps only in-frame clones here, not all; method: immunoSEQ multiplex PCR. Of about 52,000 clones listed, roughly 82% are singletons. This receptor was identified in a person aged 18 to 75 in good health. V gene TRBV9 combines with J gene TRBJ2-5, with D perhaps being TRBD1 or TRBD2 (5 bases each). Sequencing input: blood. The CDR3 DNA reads TGTGCCAGCAGCGGGAGATCCTCCGGGGCGGGAGAGACCCAGTACTTC. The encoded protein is CASSGRSSGAGETQYF.